This TCR beta chain was recovered during a study of STAT5B mutations in CD4+ large granular lymphocyte leukemia. This CDR3 region has 14 residues. In germline, CDR1 is SNHLY, CDR2 FYNNEI. V was shortened by 4 bases and J by 3 bases, with 12 bases between the two germline ends. Sequencing was at survey level. The protocol was immunoSEQ multiplex PCR, while the TCRdb copy is restricted to in-frame clones and leaves out a portion. The repertoire consists of around 9,000 clones, with roughly 80% occurring once and the leading ten covering about 70%. Whole-study findings and limits: TRBV06-family usage was enriched in top patient clones (8/27) versus controls (2/35).

Recruitment of CD4+ T-LGLL patients was in Padova, Helsinki and Shinshu. Either unselected PBMC or bead-purified CD4+, CD4+CD8+, CD57+ or CD56+ cells were sequenced. About this clone itself: What it recognizes is unknown.

The sequence was collected from a man aged 60-69 years with CD4+ T-cell large granular lymphocyte leukemia. The sequencing input was PBMCs. This chain uses TRBV2 with TRBJ2-5; D tentatively fits TRBD1 or TRBD2 (5 bases each). The CDR3 is CASSGGLGEETQYF. The CDR3 DNA is TGTGCCAGCAGTGGTGGACTGGGGGAAGAGACCCAGTACTTC. Filled out from reference TRBV2 and TRBJ2-5, the complete variable domain reads EPEVTQTPSHQVTQMGQEVILRCVPISNHLYFYWYRQILGQKVEFLVSFYNNEISEKSEIFDDQFSVERPDGSNFTLKIRSTKLEDSAMYFCASSGGLGEETQYFGPGTRLLVL.